This is a list of T cell receptor beta chains from one sample in a study of CD8 T cell repertoires and HIV-1 epitope variants. Repertoires were generated with immunoSEQ multiplex PCR, while TCRdb's copy carries only in-frame clones and drops some. The sample gives about 5,000 clones, 55% to 75% of which show up once; approximately 40% is in the top ten. Antigen specificity for these receptors is unknown. Sequences were obtained from cultured CD8+ T cells derived from PBMCs. The receptors here all came from a male donor with HIV. The conserved cysteine and the conserved F or W are not part of the CDR3 here. Size values are once, few and many counts, or a class for expanded clones, and some rows have none.

j_gene,abundance,v_gene,CDR3aa
TRBJ1-1,.,TRBV11-3,ASSLDGFTPNTEAF
TRBJ2-7,.,TRBV27,ASSLRGSYEQY
TRBJ1-1,.,TRBV7-2,ASSPIGGAGTEAF
TRBJ1-1,few,TRBV5-1,ASSSTVGTEAF
TRBJ2-1,.,TRBV29-1,SVEGGVYNEQF
TRBJ1-1,few,TRBV27,ASSLSSRNEAF
TRBJ1-1,.,TRBV4-1,ASSQGTAEAF
TRBJ2-2,.,TRBV9,ASSVDPVGELF
TRBJ1-1,.,TRBV15,ATSLGSNTEAF
TRBJ2-5,.,TRBV7-9,ASSPLPGQGEETQY
TRBJ1-2,.,TRBV9,ASSVDHRGLSYGYT
TRBJ1-1,.,TRBV28,ASSLTGRGDTEAF